The next 6 T cell receptor beta chains were all read from a single sample in a study of beta chain features in type 1 diabetes (dated by TCRdb to 2016 to 2019). Study-wide conclusions, independent of this receptor: Type 1 diabetes patients showed a moderate but significant shortening of TCRB CDR3 length in all four CD4+ subsets.

The receptor library was made with the immunoSEQ multiplex PCR assay. The entire isolated RNA was reverse transcribed using the High Capacity cDNA Reverse Transcription Kit, and thus expressed TCRB transcripts were sequenced. Drawn from immuneACCESS, this table holds only the in-frame rearrangements with V and J called that TCRdb kept. Clones are partly lost; checked studies trace under half to an unresolved V gene and leave the rest unexplained. This sample comprises around 160,000 clones, 9% of them detected only once. The top ten hold 0.7% of the sample. For these receptors, no antigen is known. The source material was central memory CD4+ T cells from blood. These receptor sequences come from a young woman with type 1 diabetes.

The CDR3, as DNA: TGTGCCAGCAGTTCCTCGAGGGTCGTCACTGAAGCTTTCTTT. This translates into CASSSSRVVTEAFF. The chain joins TRBV7-2 to TRBJ1-1; D call uncertain. Germline loops: CDR1 SGHTA, CDR2 FQGNSA. The CDR3 has 14 residues. The V gene lost 6 bases and the J gene lost 4 bases, with 15 bases spanning the gap.

This clone has just a few counts. The V gene is TRBV6-6, the J gene TRBJ2-1, with TRBD2 as a possible D gene (6 bases). Trimming took off 6 bases at V and 7 bases at J, with 13 bases between the two ends. CDR1 is MNHNY, CDR2 SVGAGI, per germline (reference sequence). The CDR3 has 13 residues. CDR3 region: CASSRRERNEQFF. In DNA form, the CDR3 reads TGTGCCAGCAGCCGACGGGAGAGGAATGAGCAGTTCTTC.

CDR3 in amino acids: CASSQPPGGYTSNTEAFF. The CDR3 DNA reads as TGCGCCAGCAGCCAACCTCCAGGGGGTTACACCTCGAACACTGAAGCTTTCTTT. The chain employs TRBV4-1 and TRBJ1-1, with 7 bases fitting TRBD1. Losses at the gene ends were 2 bases for V and 1 base for J; bases not matched to a gene: 13. From germline, CDR1 is MGHRA and CDR2 YSYEKL. The CDR3 spans 18 residues.

This clone occurred a few times. The V call is TRBV5-1, the J call TRBJ1-1; TRBD1 matches 7 bases. The CDR3 has 13 amino acids. Germline loops: CDR1 SGHRS, CDR2 YFSETQ. Germline trimming cut 6 bases from V and 3 bases from J; bases unmatched to any gene: 5. The CDR3 nucleotides read TGCGCCAGCAAGGACAGGAAGGACACTGAAGCTTTCTTT. Translation gives CASKDRKDTEAFF.

In this sample, this clone turned up a few times. The chain employs TRBV5-4 and TRBJ2-7; 16 bases line up with TRBD2. Germline values: CDR1 SGHNT, CDR2 YYREEE (reference sequence). Losses at the gene ends were 4 bases for V and 6 bases for J; bases not matched to a gene: 4. The CDR3 is 15 amino acids. CDR3 DNA: TGTGCCAGCAGCGGGGGACTAGCGGGAGGGGGCGAGCAGTACTTC. As protein: CASSGGLAGGGEQYF.

This chain connects TRBV9 to TRBJ2-1; 11 positions agree with TRBD2. Per germline, CDR1 SGDLS and CDR2 YYNGEE. The CDR3 has 15 residues. With V trimmed by 4 bases and J by 4 bases, 4 bases remained unmatched. In nucleotides, the CDR3 is TGTGCCAGCAGCCCGACTAGCGGGAATTACAATGAGCAGTTCTTC. It specifies CASSPTSGNYNEQFF.